This TCR beta chain was retrieved from a study of cytomegalovirus exposure and HLA in healthy donors. Regarding the study as a whole: It emerged from a later analysis that several of the most significant clusters appeared to be linked to common viral pathogens. Later, TCR association rates were found to vary by HLA locus, highest for DRB1 and lowest for HLA-C.

Researchers ran the PCR with 60 Vbeta and 13 Jbeta primers. Some clones are missing from TCRdb's copy, which holds only in-frame ones; the method was immunoSEQ multiplex PCR. The table includes under 150,000 clones, over 70% detected once. A word on this clone: What it recognizes is unknown.

V shed 6 bases and J shed 4 bases, with 13 bases lying between them. The CDR3 totals 14 residues. The V gene's germline CDR1 is PRHDT and CDR2 FYEKMQ (reference sequence). The sequence derives from a male donor in good health and CMV-seronegative. Sequencing was performed on PBMCs. The V call is TRBV13, the J call TRBJ2-1; tentatively, D is TRBD2 (5 bases). CDR3 in DNA: TGTGCCAGCAGTCCGGACTCGGGTTACAATGAGCAGTTCTTC. Residues: CASSPDSGYNEQFF.